The T cell receptor (beta chain) under discussion was sequenced for a study of blood T cells in healthy people across ages. For the study at large: Capture via template switching afforded approximately one barcoded beta molecule per two T cells.

CDR1 and CDR2 from the germline V gene are GTSNPN and SVGIG (reference sequence). The CDR3 covers 14 residues. Trimming shortened V by 4 bases and J by 3 bases, and 13 bases separated the two germline ends. Study-wide findings and caveats: Measured against age, TCR beta diversity per million T cells decreased in a roughly linear manner. Estimates of diversity drawn from one million T cells were considered underestimates.

Primers used in a second PCR of roughly 6 to 11 cycles were a sample-barcoded 5' primer and a J-beta primer mix. TCRdb re-analysed the 5' RACE reads in MiXCR, keeping a single row per CDR3 protein. The top ten clones hold more than 6% of a sample with around 1,700,000 distinct CDR3 sequences, roughly 30% of them seen once. As for this clonotype: What it binds is unknown.

The gene calls are TRBV30 and TRBJ2-1, with D perhaps TRBD1 (5 bases). The TCR was taken from a woman in her 30s in good health. The specimen sequenced was blood. Here the CDR3 reads CAWIRRGNYNEQFF. CDR3 coding DNA: TGTGCCTGGATTCGTAGGGGTAACTACAATGAGCAGTTCTTC.